The clone carrying this T cell receptor (beta chain) was found many times. This record comes from a study of response to subunit inactivated influenza vaccine. TCRdb analysed the RT-PCR reads with MiXCR anew, one entry per CDR3 protein. The repertoire has about 570,000 distinct CDR3 sequences, approximately 10% of them found once; the top ten carry more than 9.5%. This sample was shared with a second study, whose subject was T cells expressing NK-cell markers. As reported in that work: In generating TCR beta cDNA, 5'RACE template switching with UMIs was used. Uncertainty persisted over the HCMV specificity of expanded NKG2C+ T cell clones.

The source was PBMCs from blood, collected on the day of vaccination. This sequence was found in a man aged 45 to 65 who received an inactivated influenza vaccine.

CDR3 protein: CATSRDWAEHSPYEQYF. In nucleotides, the CDR3 is TGTGCCACCAGCAGAGATTGGGCAGAACACTCTCCCTACGAGCAGTACTTC. The gene calls are TRBV15 and TRBJ2-7; D unclear. Trimming removed 0 bases from V and 2 bases from J, with 17 bases in between. This CDR3 comprises 17 residues. CDR1 and CDR2 (germline): LNHNV, YYDKDF (reference sequence).